This entry lists 20 T cell receptor beta chains sequenced from one sample in a study of blood T cells in healthy people across ages. A second PCR, run for roughly 7 to 12 cycles, used a sample-barcoded 5' primer plus a J-beta primer mix. TCRdb redid the calling of the 5' RACE reads with MiXCR, one entry per CDR3 protein. The sample lists roughly 1.9 million distinct CDR3 sequences, 35% to 50% seen once, with 23% in the top ten. Sequences were obtained from blood. These receptors were collected from a human donor in good health.

The CDR3 bases are TGCGCCAGCAGCTTGGTGGTCAGTTCGACTACCTACGAGCAGTACTTC. Amino acid sequence: CASSLVVSSTTYEQYF. The V call is TRBV5-1, the J call TRBJ2-7; tentatively, D is TRBD2 (5 bases). V gave up 0 bases and J gave up 2 bases, with 15 bases separating them. This CDR3 comprises 16 residues. Per germline, CDR1 SGHRS and CDR2 YFSETQ.

This clonotype was seen only a few times. V usage is TRBV15 and J usage is TRBJ2-3; 7 positions agree with TRBD1. The germline gives CDR1 LNHNV, CDR2 YYDKDF (reference sequence). The trim removed 2 bases at V and 11 bases at J, leaving 4 bases unmatched. There are 12 residues in the CDR3. In nucleotides, the CDR3 is TGTGCCACCAGCAGACCGGGACAGTTGCAGTATTTT. It translates to CATSRPGQLQYF.

The J gene is TRBJ1-2, the V gene TRBV20-1, with 10 positions matching TRBD1. This CDR3 region has 13 residues. Germline trimming cut 6 bases from V and 3 bases from J; bases unmatched to any gene: 4. Germline loops: CDR1 DFQATT, CDR2 SNEGSKA (reference sequence). The CDR3 DNA follows: TGCAGTGCACCCGGGACAGGGGACTATGGCTACACCTTC. Protein: CSAPGTGDYGYTF.

The V call is TRBV4-2, the J call TRBJ2-5; TRBD2 agrees at 9 bases. Per germline, CDR1 LGHNA and CDR2 YNFKEQ. The CDR3 is 15 residues long. Trimming removed 5 bases from V and 4 bases from J; junction bases left unmatched: 8. The CDR3 DNA follows: TGTGCCAGCAGCACAACCGGGACTAGCTCAGAGACCCAGTACTTC. Protein: CASSTTGTSSETQYF.

This clonotype was counted a few times. This sequence joins TRBV7-9 and TRBJ1-2, with 7 bases identical to TRBD1. This CDR3 contains 13 residues. CDR1 is SEHNR, CDR2 FQNEAQ, per germline (reference sequence). V dropped 4 bases and J dropped 7; count of bases not matched to a gene: 6. CDR3 protein: CASSSGGILGYTF. For the CDR3, the DNA is TGTGCCAGCAGCTCAGGGGGAATTCTTGGCTACACCTTC.

V gene TRBV20-1 combines with J gene TRBJ2-3, with D possibly being TRBD2 (5 bases). Germline V gene data show CDR1 as DFQATT and CDR2 as SNEGSKA (reference sequence). This CDR3 contains 12 residues. V lost 3 bases, J lost 3 bases, and 7 bases lay in between. CDR3 bases: TGCAGTGCTAGGACTATGACAGATACGCAGTATTTT. It codes for CSARTMTDTQYF.

There are many counts of this clonotype. The V and J genes are TRBV29-1 and TRBJ2-7; D remains ambiguous. From germline, CDR1 is SQVTM and CDR2 ANQGSEA. The V end lost 5 bases, the J end lost 3 bases, and 20 bases lay between the germline ends. This CDR3 region has 15 residues. The CDR3 DNA reads TGCAGCGTTACCACTACCGACCGGAAAAACTACGAGCAGTACTTC. This gives the protein CSVTTTDRKNYEQYF.

This clonotype appeared once. The chain couples TRBV7-8 to TRBJ1-5, with D possibly matching TRBD1 (5 bases). V was shortened by 5 bases and J by 5 bases, with 16 bases between the two germline ends. Per germline, CDR1 SGHVS and CDR2 FQNEAQ. The CDR3 loop spans 15 amino acids. CDR3 protein: CASSPSSGFDQPQHF. CDR3 nucleotide sequence: TGTGCCAGCAGCCCTAGCTCAGGGTTCGATCAGCCCCAGCATTTT.

This clonotype showed up just a few times. The genes are TRBV6-2 or TRBV6-3 and TRBJ2-5; 7 bases align to TRBD1. Germline V gene data show CDR1 as MNHEY and CDR2 as SVGEGT. V was pared by 5 bases and J by 1 base, with 13 bases of the junction left unmatched. This CDR3 region has 17 residues. This CDR3 is CASSPRTGVDFQETQYF. CDR3 DNA sequence: TGTGCCAGCAGTCCCCGAACAGGGGTAGATTTCCAAGAGACCCAGTACTTC.

The chain links TRBV11-3 to TRBJ2-7; TRBD2 aligns across 10 bases. The germline gives CDR1 SGHNT, CDR2 YENEEA. The CDR3 runs 16 residues. Trimming removed 2 bases from V and 6 bases from J; junction bases left unmatched: 10. The CDR3 is CASSLMISGGAIEQYF. In DNA form, the CDR3 reads TGTGCCAGCAGCTTAATGATAAGCGGGGGGGCCATCGAGCAGTACTTC.

V usage is TRBV2 and J usage is TRBJ2-7; 8 bases are a match to TRBD1. CDR1 and CDR2 (germline): SNHLY, FYNNEI. The CDR3 spans 14 residues. Losses at the gene ends were 4 bases for V and 4 bases for J; bases not matched to a gene: 6. The CDR3 protein is CASSGEDRAYEQYF. The CDR3 DNA follows: TGTGCCAGCAGTGGTGAGGACAGGGCGTACGAGCAGTACTTC.

This clonotype was seen a few times. The rearrangement joins TRBV7-9 to TRBJ1-4, with D maybe TRBD1 (5 bases). CDR3 size: 16 residues. Deletions cut 5 bases from V and 7 bases from J, with 20 bases between. Looked up from germline, CDR1 is SEHNR and CDR2 is FQNEAQ (reference sequence). The DNA for the CDR3 is TGTGCCAGCAGCCCTCTCGAGAGTTCGAGGGGTGAAAAACTGTTTTTT. Encoded protein: CASSPLESSRGEKLFF.

Concerning this clonotype itself: The germline gene is not matched at one end of the junction; a read error may be the cause. The gene calls are TRBV5-4 and TRBJ2-1, with 7 bases identical to TRBD1. Germline CDR1 reads SGHNT; CDR2 reads YYREEE (reference sequence). CDR3 length equals 13 residues. Here the CDR3 reads CASSGRQGDEQFF. The CDR3 coding sequence is TGTGCCAGCAGCGGGCGACAGGGTGATGAACAGTTCTTC.

V and J are TRBV5-4 and TRBJ1-2; D is unclear. The CDR3 runs 14 residues. The germline CDR1 and CDR2 sequences are SGHNT and YYREEE (reference sequence). V was clipped by 4 bases and J by 4 bases, with 14 bases between them. This CDR3 reads CASSRPEGVYGYTF. The CDR3 coding sequence is TGTGCCAGCAGCCGTCCCGAAGGAGTCTATGGCTACACCTTC.

The chain combines TRBV20-1 with TRBJ1-2, with D maybe TRBD1 (6 bases). This CDR3 region has 13 residues. The V gene's germline CDR1 is DFQATT and CDR2 SNEGSKA (reference sequence). CDR3 coding DNA: TGCAGCACTACAGGGAGCCTTGCCTCTGGCTACACCTTC. It yields the protein CSTTGSLASGYTF.

The chain employs TRBV29-1 and TRBJ1-1; the D is unclear. The CDR3 runs to 14 residues. The V end lost 5 bases, the J end lost 3 bases, and 16 bases lay between the germline ends. CDR1 and CDR2 from the germline V gene are SQVTM and ANQGSEA. The CDR3 nucleotides are TGCAGCGTTCCCCAAGGAGGGTTAGACACTGAAGCTTTCTTT. Its translation is CSVPQGGLDTEAFF.

The chain recombines TRBV20-1 with TRBJ1-2, with D unclear. Trimming took 5 bases from V and 6 from J, leaving 13 bases between them. The germline gives CDR1 DFQATT, CDR2 SNEGSKA (reference sequence). This CDR3 is 12 amino acids long. As DNA, the CDR3 is TGCAGTGCTGATCTTCAGGAAAATGGCTACACCTTC. Translating it yields CSADLQENGYTF.

The chain has TRBV11-2 and TRBJ1-1, with 9 nucleotides matching TRBD1. Unmatched junction bases numbered 15, after V lost 3 bases and J lost 4 bases. Germline V gene data show CDR1 as SGHAT and CDR2 as FQNNGV. The CDR3 covers 18 residues. The CDR3 loop reads CASSFRVSTGGVSTEAFF. The CDR3 DNA reads TGTGCCAGCAGCTTCCGGGTCTCGACAGGGGGTGTGAGCACTGAAGCTTTCTTT.

The J gene is TRBJ1-2, the V gene TRBV2; 9 bases align to TRBD1. The CDR3 is 14 residues long. The V and J ends lost 9 bases and 3 bases, in that order; junction bases with no gene match: 8. CDR1 is SNHLY, CDR2 FYNNEI, per germline. CDR3 sequence: CASWDREDYYGYTF. CDR3 DNA sequence: TGTGCCAGTTGGGACAGGGAAGACTACTATGGCTACACCTTC.

Notes on this clonotype: At one of its ends the junction is not consistent with the germline gene, which may arise from a read error. This chain links TRBV20-1 with TRBJ2-7; D remains ambiguous. From germline, CDR1 is DFQATT and CDR2 SNEGSKA (reference sequence). CDR3 length: 14 amino acids. CDR3 region: CSARATEIYYERYF. The DNA of the CDR3 is TGCAGTGCTAGAGCAACAGAGATTTACTACGAGCGGTACTTC.